This record looks at one TCR beta chain sequence and its context. This clonotype was detected only a few times. There is no known antigen for this receptor. No much larger clonotype is one base removed from it; base qualities were not supplied. Only healthy Caucasian donors were included. Three pairs of female monozygotic twins, all aged roughly 18 to 30 years, made up the twin cohort. CD4+ and CD8+ T cell populations were isolated with positive isolation kits from Invitrogen. CDR1 DFQATT and CDR2 SNEGSKA were looked up in the germline V gene (reference sequence). Spanning cysteine to phenylalanine, the CDR3 consists of 14 amino acids. Kept here is only the CDR3 DNA, which spans 42 bases and is read in frame from base 1. V loses 5 bases of germline sequence and J loses 10 bases, and the interval between the two ends is 21 bases. The data stem from a study of identical twins listed by TCRdb under 2016. Broadly, across the study: The study deep-sequenced TCR alpha and beta repertoires from monozygotic twins, unrelated adults of various ages and cord blood to test whether fetal clonotypes persist. To rule out contamination, replicate twin experiments were performed at different times with different library preparation protocols.

Library preparation employed 5' RACE. Sequencing relied on an Illumina HiSeq 2000. Template switching added a universal primer binding site, and the final cDNA carried a unique molecular identifier that allowed TCR cDNA molecules to be counted accurately. First-strand cDNA for TCR alpha and beta chains was synthesized from specific primers in the conserved constant-segment region. To control for contamination, each cDNA library was double barcoded with a SMART-Mk sample barcode plus Illumina barcodes. TruSeq adapter sequences and Illumina sample barcodes were added in two successive PCR steps. The TCR alpha and beta cDNA libraries were sequenced on the Illumina HiSeq platform using custom primers. Turning to the authors' computational methods: MiGEC was used to process raw reads and extract unique molecular identifiers, and MiXCR was used to find CDR3 positions. For each individual, recombination models were inferred using an EM algorithm with the repgenHMM and IGoR tools. Shared clonotype analysis was performed with the tcR package in R, normalizing sharing by the product of cloneset sizes. Out-of-frame nonproductive sequences were analyzed to study raw recombination free of thymic and clonal selection effects. The raw public data were reprocessed by TCRdb itself: fastp quality trimming at Q25, MiXCR clonotype calling, in-frame beta chains only. Here each entry gathers all rows of one CDR3 protein and keeps the most common genes and DNA. The V and J calls, along with clone size, are taken from TCRdb and not from the paper's own processing. The sample contains over 500,000 distinct CDR3 sequences, approximately 22% of them found a single time. The top ten clones comprise around 0.9% of the sample.

Study-level results and caveats: In beta out-of-frame sequences, excess twin sharing was weaker, because having fewer shared sequences lowered the signal-to-noise ratio. Compared with coincidental sharing between unrelated individuals, out-of-frame TCR alpha sequences shared between twins showed an excess of sequences with low generation probability. Zero-insertion analyses could be partly confounded by invariant T cells such as MAIT and iNKT, though diverse VJ usage argued against such confounding for most clonotypes. Because the same donors could not be followed over many years, the conclusions relied on cross-sectional statistical analysis. Fewer insertions were carried by abundant cord blood beta clonotypes; a weaker similar trend was observed in young adult naive repertoires, while no such trend was observed in memory repertoires. Out-of-frame TCR alpha sharing in monozygotic twins was systematically underestimated by recombination models, whereas sharing between unrelated individuals was in agreement with the recombination models.

The sample was also reused in another study, on T cells expressing NK-cell markers. As described in the second report: TCR beta-chain repertoires were profiled in sorted CD3+CD56+NKG2C+, CD3+CD56+NKG2C- and CD3+CD56-NKG2C+ T-cell subsets from several donors. Among the eight sequenced donors, seven were HCMV-seropositive and one was HCMV-seronegative. In several experiments an anti-gammadeltaTCR antibody was added to restrict sorting to alphabetaTCR-expressing T cells. For six donors, the dominant CD3+CD56+NKG2C+ clonotypes were among the top 10 CD8+ clonotypes and accounted for about 1.0-7.5% of CD8+ T cells. Those dominant clonotypes were again the most abundant among CD3+CD56-NKG2C+ cells in a handful of donors, at roughly 25-60.1%. It remained unclear whether the expanded NKG2C-expressing T cell clones were specific for HCMV antigens. Randomly selected healthy volunteers, three men and five women, were used as the eight sequenced donors. A commercial ELISA kit detecting HCMV-specific IgG in serum was used to determine HCMV serostatus. MIGEC was used to demultiplex reads and group reads by UMI, and MiTCR was used to assemble and quantify clonotypes. To exclude erroneous sequences, only TCR cDNA sequences supported by at least two reads were retained. The tcR package was used for downstream repertoire analysis, with clonotypes matched between fractions based on CDR3 nucleotide sequence plus V segment. VDJmatch was used to annotate antigen specificity against VDJdb, with one amino acid substitution in CDR3 permitted.

This TCR came from a woman between 18 and 30 years old in good health. Sequencing used CD4+ T cells sorted from blood. The chain links TRBV20-1 with TRBJ2-1; the D element could tentatively be TRBD1 or TRBD2, as 5 bases agree for each. The CDR3 is CSAVDRRGFGEQFF. The DNA sequence is TGCAGTGCTGTCGACCGCCGGGGCTTTGGGGAGCAGTTCTTC.